This T cell receptor beta chain was observed in a study of blood T cell repertoires in COVID-19. The protocol was immunoSEQ multiplex PCR, while the TCRdb copy is restricted to in-frame clones and leaves out a portion. The sample includes about 150,000 clones, around 84% of them seen just once. Researchers sorted participants into cohorts using their self-reported clinical history. The CDR3 has 14 amino acids. Germline V CDR1 and CDR2: LGHNA, YSLEER. V gave up 3 bases and J gave up 5 bases; unmatched junction bases: 4. What was sequenced was PBMCs or T cells enriched from blood (not recorded which). The chain employs TRBV4-3 and TRBJ1-2; TRBD1 matches 9 bases. This TCR was recovered from a man aged 50 to 60 who had recovered from COVID-19. The CDR3 region is CASSHPDRGYGYTF. The CDR3 nucleotides read TGCGCCAGCAGCCATCCGGACAGGGGTTATGGCTACACCTTC.